The clone carrying this TCR beta chain appeared a single time. These data are taken from a study of OX40 agonist ivuxolimab in advanced cancers. This CDR3 is 15 amino acids long. Trimming pared 6 bases from V and 0 bases from J, leaving 15 bases between. Germline lookup yields CDR1 SGHTA and CDR2 FQGNSA. Clones were read by immunoSEQ multiplex PCR, and TCRdb kept only the in-frame ones, dropping some. Of 99,000 or so clones detected, roughly 94% appear once; the ten largest clones hold 0.18%. The chain carries TRBV7-2 and TRBJ2-7, with D perhaps being TRBD1 or TRBD2 (5 bases each). The sequence was collected from an adult with an advanced solid tumor such as melanoma, head and neck, liver or kidney cancer. The sample consisted of CD4+ or CD8+ T cells sorted from blood, taken in a trial of the OX40 agonist ivuxolimab. CDR3 loop: CASSPGTLSSYEQYF. The CDR3 DNA reads as TGTGCCAGCAGTCCCGGGACGCTAAGCTCCTACGAGCAGTACTTC.